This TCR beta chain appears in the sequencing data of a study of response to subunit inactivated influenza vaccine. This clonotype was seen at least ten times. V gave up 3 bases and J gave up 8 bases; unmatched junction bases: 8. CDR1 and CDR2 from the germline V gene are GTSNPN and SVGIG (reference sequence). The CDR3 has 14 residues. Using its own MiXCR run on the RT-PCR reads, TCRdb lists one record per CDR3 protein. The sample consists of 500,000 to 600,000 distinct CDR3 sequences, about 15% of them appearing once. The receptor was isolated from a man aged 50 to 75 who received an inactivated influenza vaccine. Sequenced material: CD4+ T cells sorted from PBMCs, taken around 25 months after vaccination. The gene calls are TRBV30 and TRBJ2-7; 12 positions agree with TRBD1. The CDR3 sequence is CAWRGGTGGLKQYF. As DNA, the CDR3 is TGTGCCTGGAGGGGCGGGACAGGGGGCTTGAAGCAGTACTTC.